This T cell receptor (beta chain) was identified during a study of PD-1 blockade in classical Hodgkin lymphoma. Described time point: newly diagnosed, previously untreated cHL patient sample. PBMCs from patients with newly diagnosed, untreated classical Hodgkin lymphoma served as a comparison group for the relapsed/refractory trial patients. V dropped 4 bases and J dropped 4; count of bases not matched to a gene: 10. This CDR3 region has 16 residues. Per germline, CDR1 SGHRS and CDR2 YFSETQ. The repertoire was sequenced with immunoSEQ multiplex PCR; TCRdb's copy has only in-frame clones and lacks some. The sample comprises around 43,000 clones, approximately 91% of which are singletons, and roughly 5.3% rests with the top ten.

Sample: peripheral blood mononuclear cells (PBMCs). V is TRBV5-1 and J is TRBJ1-2; TRBD1 matches at 10 bases. The origin of this receptor is a human donor with classical Hodgkin lymphoma. The CDR3 coding sequence is TGCGCCAGCAGCCTCAGACAGGGGGCCCCCACCTATGGCTACACCTTC. This sequence encodes CASSLRQGAPTYGYTF. Together with reference TRBV5-1 and TRBJ1-2, the CDR3 gives the full variable domain: KAGVTQTPRYLIKTRGQQVTLSCSPISGHRSVSWYQQTPGQGLQFLFEYFSETQRNKGNFPGRFSGRQFSNSRSEMNVSTLELGDSALYLCASSLRQGAPTYGYTFGSGTRLTVV.